These T cell receptor beta chains were read from a single sample in a study of T cells in Graves' hyperthyroidism and ophthalmopathy. TCRdb redid the calling of the multiplex PCR reads with MiXCR, one entry per CDR3 protein. The sample includes around 600,000 distinct CDR3 sequences, 14% of them seen just once. Sequencing was carried out using blood. Source of these receptors: a woman between 18 and 30 years old with Graves' ophthalmopathy. The CDR3 runs from the conserved cysteine through the conserved F or W. Fields, in order: clone size, J gene, D gene, V gene, CDR3 DNA, CDR3 protein. A D gene is named only where the DNA matches it firmly. Where a row states a size, it is once, few, many or the class of an expanded clone; other rows omit it.

.,TRBJ2-1,TRBD2,TRBV20-1,TGCAGTGCTAGAGGGACTAGCGGGATGTCCCCCAATGAGCAGTTCTTC,CSARGTSGMSPNEQFF
few,TRBJ2-6,TRBD1,TRBV7-9,TGTGCCAGCAGCCTTGCCCGGACAGGGCGGAAAACTGGGGCCAACGTCCTGACTTTC,CASSLARTGRKTGANVLTF
many,TRBJ2-3,.,TRBV19,TGTGCCAGTAGTCCCGCGGCTGGGCAGGCGGGTGGAGATACGCAGTATTTT,CASSPAAGQAGGDTQYF
.,TRBJ1-3,.,TRBV11-3,TGTGCCAGCAGCGGAACAGGGACCAGACGAAACACCATATATTTT,CASSGTGTRRNTIYF
many,TRBJ2-3,.,TRBV2,TGTGCCAGCAGTCAAGTTTTTCGAGCAGATACGCAGTATTTT,CASSQVFRADTQYF
.,TRBJ1-5,TRBD1,TRBV20-1,TGCAGTGCTAGAGATGAGGGACAGTCACGCAATCAGCCCCAGCATTTT,CSARDEGQSRNQPQHF
many,TRBJ1-2,.,TRBV6-1,TGTGCCAGCAATCCGCCAGTATGGACGGACGATGGCTACACCTTC,CASNPPVWTDDGYTF
many,TRBJ2-3,TRBD2,TRBV2,TGTGCCAGCAGTGAAGATACCGGGGACTACGGAATGTATACGCAGTATTTT,CASSEDTGDYGMYTQYF
few,TRBJ2-3,.,TRBV10-3,TGTGCCATCAGAGATGGAGGGGACATTAGCACAGATACGCAGTATTTT,CAIRDGGDISTDTQYF
.,TRBJ2-2,.,TRBV24-1,TGTGCCACCAGTGTCGGGACATACACCGGGGAGCTGTTTTTT,CATSVGTYTGELFF
once,TRBJ2-2,TRBD2,TRBV6-1,TGTGCCAGCAGTCCTGGGGGACTAGCGGGAGCGACCGGGGAGCTGTTTTTT,CASSPGGLAGATGELFF
many,TRBJ2-5,.,TRBV10-3,TGTGCCATCAGTGAGTCCCAGGGGTCGGGAGAGACCCAGTACTTC,CAISESQGSGETQYF
many,TRBJ1-1,.,TRBV5-1,TGCGCCAGCAGACGGGGGGCGGGGGCGAACACTGAAGCTTTCTTT,CASRRGAGANTEAFF
few,TRBJ1-3,.,TRBV11-3,TGTGCCAGCAGCTCCATCGGGAGCTCTGGAAACACCATATATTTT,CASSSIGSSGNTIYF
many,TRBJ1-2,.,TRBV7-8,TGTGCCAGCAGCTTAGTACGGGGTGCCTATGGCTACACCTTC,CASSLVRGAYGYTF
many,TRBJ2-1,TRBD2,TRBV7-9,TGTGCCAGCAGCTTTAGTGGGACTATGCTCTACAATGAGCAGTTCTTC,CASSFSGTMLYNEQFF
many,TRBJ2-1,TRBD1,TRBV3-1,TGTGCCAGCAGCTGGGAGACAGGGTCCAATGAGCAGTTCTTC,CASSWETGSNEQFF
few,TRBJ2-2,.,TRBV7-9,TGTGCCAGCAGTCCTTTCGACTTGGGGACCGGGGAGCTGTTTTTT,CASSPFDLGTGELFF
many,TRBJ2-1,.,TRBV7-3,TGTGCCAGCAGCTTAGCCGCCGGAAAGGGCGCCTACAATGAGCAGTTCTTC,CASSLAAGKGAYNEQFF
few,TRBJ2-3,TRBD2,TRBV20-1,TGCAGTGCTAGGCCTAGCGGGAGGGAAGGTGGTGGGGATACGCAGTATTTT,CSARPSGREGGGDTQYF
.,TRBJ2-2,TRBD2,TRBV7-9,TGTGCCAGCAGCCCCGGACTAGCGGCATACACCGGGGAGCTGTTTTTT,CASSPGLAAYTGELFF
.,TRBJ2-5,.,TRBV20-1,TGCAGTGCCCCCAGGGGGGGCGGGCGGAGACCCCAAGAGACCCAGTACTTC,CSAPRGGGRRPQETQYF
many,TRBJ2-7,.,TRBV9,TGTGCCAGCAGCCCCGGGCGGGACCTCACCTACGAGCAGTACTTC,CASSPGRDLTYEQYF
.,TRBJ2-3,TRBD1,TRBV12-3/TRBV12-4,TGTGCCAGCATAGGTGGGACAGGGGGCTCGGATACGCAGTATTTT,CASIGGTGGSDTQYF
.,TRBJ2-4,.,TRBV6-2/TRBV6-3,TGTGCCAGCAGTTACTCAGGAATGAGGGCCAAAAACATTCAGTACTTC,CASSYSGMRAKNIQYF
.,TRBJ2-7,TRBD1,TRBV5-6,TGTGCCAGCAGACAAGCACCCGGGACAGTCTCCTACGAGCAGTACTTC,CASRQAPGTVSYEQYF
few,TRBJ2-7,TRBD2,TRBV7-9,TGTGCCAGCAGCCCTGGGACTAGCGGGGTTTACGAGCAGTACTTC,CASSPGTSGVYEQYF
few,TRBJ2-7,.,TRBV5-1,TGCGCCAGCAGCTTGGCCCGGCTAGTCGACGAGCAGTACTTC,CASSLARLVDEQYF
many,TRBJ2-7,TRBD1,TRBV7-3,TGTGCCAGCAGCTTAGGACAGGGGCCCTCCTACGAGCAGTACTTC,CASSLGQGPSYEQYF
many,TRBJ2-1,TRBD1,TRBV12-3/TRBV12-4,TGTGCCAGCAGTTATCCGGGACAGCTATACAATGAGCAGTTCTTC,CASSYPGQLYNEQFF